Described below is a single T cell receptor beta chain sequence and its context. The V end was cut by 3 bases, the J end by 3 bases, with 18 bases between. The CDR3 is made up of 16 amino acids. Per germline, CDR1 MNHNS and CDR2 SASEGT. The data stem from a study of blood T cell repertoires in COVID-19. The overall study: The analysed material was cDNA or gDNA that came from T cells, B-cell-depleted T cells, or PBMCs.

Methods used by the authors: Estimation of nucleated cell counts relied on the amplification of reference gene primers. Data came from immunoSEQ multiplex PCR; TCRdb stores just in-frame clones and leaves some out. V, J and clone size are taken as reported in that table, and D and trimming were inferred from the DNA itself. The repertoire has 150,000 or so clones, roughly 77% of them found once; the top ten carry roughly 4.9%. The sequence was collected from an older woman with COVID-19, enrolled during active disease. Sequenced: peripheral blood. The chain is built from TRBV6-1 and TRBJ2-7, with D perhaps matching TRBD1 (6 bases). Here the CDR3 reads CASSERFGTPVYEQYF. CDR3 nucleotide sequence: TGTGCCAGCAGTGAGCGTTTCGGGACACCCGTCTACGAGCAGTACTTC.